This T cell receptor (beta chain) derives from a study of PD-1 blockade in classical Hodgkin lymphoma. Study background: Patients were given intravenous nivolumab, 3 mg/kg, every 2 weeks.

Every single patient, without exception, relapsed after autologous stem cell transplantation, and brentuximab vedotin exposure varied. Magnetic negative selection served to purify CD4+ T cells out of PBMCs that had been thawed. Assay: immunoSEQ multiplex PCR; the TCRdb copy retains only in-frame clones and omits some. There are about 12,000 clones in the sample; roughly three quarters occur only once, and roughly 1.5% lies in the top ten. The CDR3 spans 16 residues. The ends lost 4 bases at V and 2 bases at J; junction bases unmatched: 7. Germline V gene data show CDR1 as MNHNS and CDR2 as SASEGT. Specimen: CD4+ T cells from blood, collected at baseline. This TCR was sampled from a human donor with classical Hodgkin lymphoma. The chain is built from TRBV6-1 and TRBJ2-7; 11 nucleotides line up with TRBD1. The CDR3 DNA is TGTGCCAGCAGTGTAAGTGGGACAGGGGGAGCCTACGAGCAGTACTTC. It translates to CASSVSGTGGAYEQYF.